This T cell receptor beta chain is drawn from a study of T-cell reconstitution after alpha-beta-depleted transplantation in children. General study points: TCRbeta diversity was high at day 60 in some patients (a result of surviving recipient T cells and thymic progenitors). About two months after transplant, alpha-beta T cells reportedly came from several hundred expanded graft clones. It was newly produced T cells that mostly accounted for T-cell counts and diversity one year after transplant.

The CDR3 is 14 amino acids. Germline values: CDR1 MDHEN, CDR2 SYDVKM. Trimming left V 3 bases short and J 1 base short, with 7 bases between. Unique molecular identifiers tagged the TCRbeta library. TCRdb reprocessed the PCR reads with MiXCR, giving one entry per CDR3 protein. The table records approximately 980,000 distinct CDR3 sequences, about 31% of them present only once. This clonotype turned up a few times. Its antigen is still unknown. This material consisted of PBMCs, mostly from graft donor cells, taken 360 days after TCRalphabeta/CD19-depleted stem cell transplant. The chain has TRBV28 and TRBJ1-5; D is unclear. The source of this sequence is a boy younger than two who had a stem cell transplant for SCID, so the T cells may come from the graft donor. CDR3 nucleotide sequence: TGTGCCAGCAGTTTCTGGAGAAGCAATCAGCCCCAGCATTTT. Translating it yields CASSFWRSNQPQHF.